The 5 T cell receptor beta chains below were found in one sample sequenced in a study of blood T cell repertoires in COVID-19. Clones were read by immunoSEQ multiplex PCR, and TCRdb kept only the in-frame ones, dropping some. This sample has roughly 180,000 clones, with approximately 85% found just once. Sequenced material: PBMCs or T cells enriched from blood (not recorded which). The receptors originated from a man aged 35 to 55 who had recovered from COVID-19.

V and J are TRBV2 and TRBJ2-1, with TRBD1 matching over 7 bases. CDR3 size: 16 residues. Losses at the gene ends were 4 bases for V and 4 bases for J; bases not matched to a gene: 10. Germline CDR1 SNHLY, CDR2 FYNNEI. CDR3 in DNA: TGTGCCAGCAGTGTAACCCGGGACAGAGTTTACAATGAGCAGTTCTTC. Protein: CASSVTRDRVYNEQFF.

The chain employs TRBV10-1 and TRBJ2-2, with a possible D match to TRBD1 (6 bases). The CDR3 runs 15 residues. Germline values: CDR1 WNHNN, CDR2 SYGVQD (reference sequence). V shed 6 bases and J shed 5 bases, with 16 bases lying between them. Here the CDR3 DNA reads TGCGCCAGCAGCTTAAACACCGGGACAACCGGGGAGCTGTTTTTT. Its protein is CASSLNTGTTGELFF.

The chain joins TRBV19 to TRBJ1-1; perhaps TRBD1 as D (6 bases). CDR3 length: 14 residues. Germline loops: CDR1 LNHDA, CDR2 SQIVND (reference sequence). The V end lost 5 bases, the J end lost 1 base, and 11 bases lay between the germline ends. DNA of the CDR3: TGTGCCAGTAGTTTCAAGACAGGGAACACTGAAGCTTTCTTT. Protein: CASSFKTGNTEAFF.

The CDR3 loop is CASSPGTGGGYTF. The CDR3 DNA sequence: TGTGCCAGCAGCCCCGGGACAGGGGGTGGCTACACCTTC. The gene calls are TRBV5-6 and TRBJ1-2; TRBD1 matches at 11 bases. The junction had 3 bases not matched to a gene; V was cut back by 4 bases and J by 7 bases. Germline V gene sequence: CDR1 SGHDT, CDR2 YYEEEE. The CDR3 spans 13 residues.

The J gene is TRBJ1-6, the V gene TRBV27; 8 nucleotides line up with TRBD1. In germline, CDR1 is MNHEY, CDR2 SMNVEV (reference sequence). The CDR3 covers 19 residues. J lost 8 bases, V lost 7 bases, and 22 bases had no gene match. In DNA, the CDR3 is TGTGCCAGCATCAGGCGACCACCGATTCGCACAGGGGGAGATTCACCCCTCCACTTT. This encodes CASIRRPPIRTGGDSPLHF.